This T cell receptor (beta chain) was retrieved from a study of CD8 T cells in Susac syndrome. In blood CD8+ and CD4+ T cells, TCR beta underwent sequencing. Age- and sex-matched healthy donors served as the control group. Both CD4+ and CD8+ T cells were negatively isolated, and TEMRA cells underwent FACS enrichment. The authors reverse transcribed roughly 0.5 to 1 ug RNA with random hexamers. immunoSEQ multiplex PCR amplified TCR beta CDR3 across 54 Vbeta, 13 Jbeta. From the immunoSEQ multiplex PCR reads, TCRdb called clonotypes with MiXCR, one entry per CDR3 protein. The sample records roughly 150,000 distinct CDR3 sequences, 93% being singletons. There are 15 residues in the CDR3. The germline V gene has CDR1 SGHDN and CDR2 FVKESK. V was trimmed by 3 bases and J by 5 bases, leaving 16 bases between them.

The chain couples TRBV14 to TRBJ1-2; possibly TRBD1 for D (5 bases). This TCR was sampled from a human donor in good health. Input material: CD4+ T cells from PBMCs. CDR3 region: CASSHTGLEGYGYTF. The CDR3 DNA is TGTGCCAGCAGCCATACAGGTTTGGAGGGATATGGCTACACCTTC.